This T cell receptor (beta chain) was recovered during a study of blood T cell repertoires in COVID-19. Study context: The United States, Italy and Spain were the sources of the acute and convalescent COVID-19 samples. The analysed material was cDNA or gDNA that came from T cells, B-cell-depleted T cells, or PBMCs.

Per the original methods: Scientists estimated how many nucleated cells there were by amplifying reference gene primers. Generated by immunoSEQ multiplex PCR, the TCRdb table keeps only in-frame clones and is missing some. The V and J calls and clone size come from that table; D and trimming were worked out from the DNA. This table has about 78,000 clones, about three quarters appearing once. Germline CDR1 is SGHNT and CDR2 is YYREEE (reference sequence). This CDR3 is 14 amino acids long. J gave up 5 bases and V 3 bases, and 1 base lay outside the gene matches. The chain recombines TRBV5-4 with TRBJ2-1; 11 positions match TRBD2. This TCR came from a human donor in a cohort sampled during active COVID-19. What was sequenced was peripheral blood. CDR3 DNA sequence: TGTGCCAGCAGCTCTAGCGGGGGGAACAATGAGCAGTTCTTC. As protein: CASSSSGGNNEQFF.